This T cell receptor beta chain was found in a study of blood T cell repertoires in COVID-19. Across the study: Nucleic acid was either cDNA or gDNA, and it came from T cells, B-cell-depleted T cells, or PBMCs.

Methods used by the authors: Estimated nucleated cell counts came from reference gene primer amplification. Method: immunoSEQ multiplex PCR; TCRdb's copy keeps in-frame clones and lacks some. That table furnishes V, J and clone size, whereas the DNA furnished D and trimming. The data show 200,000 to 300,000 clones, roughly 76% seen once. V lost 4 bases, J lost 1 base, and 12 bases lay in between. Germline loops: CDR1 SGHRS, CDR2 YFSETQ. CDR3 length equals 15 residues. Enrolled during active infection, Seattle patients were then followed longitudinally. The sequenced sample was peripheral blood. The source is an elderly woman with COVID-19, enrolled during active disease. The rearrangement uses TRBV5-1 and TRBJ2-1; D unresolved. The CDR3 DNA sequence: TGCGCCAGCAGCGCGATTTTCCCATCCTACAATGAGCAGTTCTTC. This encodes CASSAIFPSYNEQFF.